These T cell receptor beta chains were read from a single sample in a study of identifying expanded T cells in peripheral blood. The method was immunoSEQ multiplex PCR; TCRdb's version includes in-frame clones alone and lacks a portion of them. The sample consists of 95,000 to 150,000 clones, around four fifths of them appearing once. Sequenced sample: blood. The source is a person aged 18 to 75 in good health. Both conserved end residues are part of each CDR3. A D gene is named only where the DNA matches it firmly.

cdr3_nt	cdr3_aa	d_call	j_call	v_call
TGTGCCATCCCGGACGGGTCCTATGGCTACACCTTC	CAIPDGSYGYTF	NA	TRBJ1-2	TRBV28
TGTGCCAGCAGCCGACCCGGGACAGGGAACTACGAGCAGTACTTC	CASSRPGTGNYEQYF	TRBD1	TRBJ2-7	TRBV7-9
TGTGCCAGCAGCACACAGGCGCCTAGGGGTTCACCCCTCCACTTT	CASSTQAPRGSPLHF	NA	TRBJ1-6	TRBV7-9
TGTGCCAGCAGGGGGCTGAGTGGAAACACCATATATTTT	CASRGLSGNTIYF	NA	TRBJ1-3	TRBV27
TGTGCCAGCACCGGGTCCCCCTACGAGCAGTACTTC	CASTGSPYEQYF	NA	TRBJ2-7	TRBV7-9
TGTGCCAGCACCGACAGGGCCACTAATGAAAAACTGTTTTTT	CASTDRATNEKLFF	TRBD1	TRBJ1-4	TRBV27
TGTGCCAGCAGCTTGGCGGCCGGGAGTGAAGCTTTCTTT	CASSLAAGSEAFF	NA	TRBJ1-1	TRBV7-9
TGCAGTGCTAAACCAGACTATGGCTACACCTTC	CSAKPDYGYTF	NA	TRBJ1-2	TRBV20-1
TGCGCCAGCAGCCAGGATTGGGCCGGTGCCCCGAAAGAGACCCAGTACTTC	CASSQDWAGAPKETQYF	NA	TRBJ2-5	TRBV4-3
TGTGCCAGCAGCTTAGTCATTGGCGGGACCGGAGACTACGAGCAGTACTTC	CASSLVIGGTGDYEQYF	NA	TRBJ2-7	TRBV7-9
TGTGCCAGCAGCCGCGGGGCGGGTCGGGAAAAACTGTTTTTT	CASSRGAGREKLFF	NA	TRBJ1-4	TRBV7-9